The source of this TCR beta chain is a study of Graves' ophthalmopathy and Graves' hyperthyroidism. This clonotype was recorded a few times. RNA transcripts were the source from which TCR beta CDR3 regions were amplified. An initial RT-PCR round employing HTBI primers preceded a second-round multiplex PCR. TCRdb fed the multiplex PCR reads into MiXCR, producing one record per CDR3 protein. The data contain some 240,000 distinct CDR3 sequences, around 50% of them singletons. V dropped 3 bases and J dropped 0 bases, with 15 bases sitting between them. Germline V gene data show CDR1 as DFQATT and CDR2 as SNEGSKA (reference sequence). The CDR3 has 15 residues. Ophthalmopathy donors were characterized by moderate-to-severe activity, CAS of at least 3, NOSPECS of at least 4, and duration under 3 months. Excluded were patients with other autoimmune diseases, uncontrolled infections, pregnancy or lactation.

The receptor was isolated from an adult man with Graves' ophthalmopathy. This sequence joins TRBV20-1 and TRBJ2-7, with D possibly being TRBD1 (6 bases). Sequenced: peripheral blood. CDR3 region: CSASYNRVSSYEQYF. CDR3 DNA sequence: TGCAGTGCTAGTTATAACAGGGTTAGCTCCTACGAGCAGTACTTC.